Listed below are T cell receptor beta chains from one sample, sequenced in a study of OX40 agonist ivuxolimab in advanced cancers. Repertoires were generated with immunoSEQ multiplex PCR, while TCRdb's copy carries only in-frame clones and drops some. Of tens of thousands of clones in the sample, around 85% are singletons; the top ten hold 1.5% to 2%. The material sequenced was CD4+ or CD8+ T cells sorted from blood, taken in a trial of the OX40 agonist ivuxolimab. Receptors originate from an adult with an advanced solid tumor such as melanoma, head and neck, liver or kidney cancer. Both conserved end residues are part of each CDR3. D genes are given only for firm matches. Some rows have no size entry. The others give once, few or many, or a class for an expanded clone.

D: NA
J: TRBJ1-5
size: NA
V: TRBV19
DNA: TGTGCCAGTACCCGATTTTTCGGAGGTGATGATCAGCCCCAGCATTTT
CDR3: CASTRFFGGDDQPQHF

D: NA
J: TRBJ1-3
size: NA
V: TRBV18
DNA: TGTGCCAGCTCGCCTTTTGGAGGACCGGAGTTCGGAAACACCATATATTTT
CDR3: CASSPFGGPEFGNTIYF

D: NA
J: TRBJ2-5
size: NA
V: TRBV5-1
DNA: TGCGCCAGCAGCTTGATACAGGGCCAAGAGACCCAGTACTTC
CDR3: CASSLIQGQETQYF

D: TRBD2
J: TRBJ2-1
size: NA
V: TRBV6-5
DNA: TGTGCCAGCAGTTCCTCCGGGACTAGCGGTTATGAGCAGTTCTTC
CDR3: CASSSSGTSGYEQFF

D: TRBD2
J: TRBJ2-7
size: few
V: TRBV4-2
DNA: TGTGCCAGCAGCCAAGAAGGGACTAGCGCAGCCTACGAGCAGTACTTC
CDR3: CASSQEGTSAAYEQYF

D: NA
J: TRBJ1-1
size: NA
V: TRBV2
DNA: TGTGCCAGCAGTGTAAGGGCCGAGGAAGCTTTCTTT
CDR3: CASSVRAEEAFF

D: TRBD1
J: TRBJ1-4
size: once
V: TRBV28
DNA: TGTGCCAGCAGTTTTTCCGGACAGGGGGCCGGAAAACTGTTTTTT
CDR3: CASSFSGQGAGKLFF

D: NA
J: TRBJ1-1
size: NA
V: TRBV11-1
DNA: TGTGCCAGCAGCTTAGGGCACAGCCAGAACACTGAAGCTTTCTTT
CDR3: CASSLGHSQNTEAFF

D: TRBD2
J: TRBJ2-6
size: NA
V: TRBV7-7
DNA: TGTGCCAGCAGCCCCGGACTAGCGGGGACCTCTGGGGCCAACGTCCTGACTTTC
CDR3: CASSPGLAGTSGANVLTF

D: NA
J: TRBJ2-1
size: NA
V: TRBV29-1
DNA: TGCAGCGTAGGGGGGAGGGATGAGCAGTTCTTC
CDR3: CSVGGRDEQFF

D: NA
J: TRBJ1-4
size: few
V: TRBV4-2
DNA: TGTGCCAGCAGCCAAGAGCAGGGGAGCAATGAAAAACTGTTTTTT
CDR3: CASSQEQGSNEKLFF

D: NA
J: TRBJ1-2
size: once
V: TRBV13
DNA: TGTGCCAGCAGCTTAAGGGAGTGGCAGGGTGCTGGCTACACCTTC
CDR3: CASSLREWQGAGYTF

D: TRBD1
J: TRBJ1-3
size: NA
V: TRBV7-8
DNA: TGTGCCAGCAGCTTCGGACAGGGTTCTGGAAACACCATATATTTT
CDR3: CASSFGQGSGNTIYF

D: NA
J: TRBJ2-7
size: few
V: TRBV7-6
DNA: TGTGCCAGCAGCCAGGACGGAGGAAGATACGAGCAGTACTTC
CDR3: CASSQDGGRYEQYF

D: TRBD1
J: TRBJ2-6
size: NA
V: TRBV6-6
DNA: TGTGCCAGCAGTCCGACAGGGGACGGGGCCAACGTCCTGACTTTC
CDR3: CASSPTGDGANVLTF

D: NA
J: TRBJ1-3
size: NA
V: TRBV28
DNA: TGTGCCAGCAGTTTAATCCAGCAAGGAAACACCATATATTTT
CDR3: CASSLIQQGNTIYF

D: NA
J: TRBJ2-7
size: NA
V: TRBV5-5
DNA: TGTGCCAGCAGCTTGACGGCTTACTACGAGCAGTACTTC
CDR3: CASSLTAYYEQYF

D: NA
J: TRBJ1-6
size: few
V: TRBV19
DNA: TGTGCCAGTACCGACCCGTACCGGAGCTCACCCCTCCACTTT
CDR3: CASTDPYRSSPLHF

D: NA
J: TRBJ1-4
size: NA
V: TRBV6-5
DNA: TGTGCCAGCAGGACCGGACAGCTAGGGGGGGAAAAACTGTTTTTT
CDR3: CASRTGQLGGEKLFF

D: TRBD1
J: TRBJ2-2
size: once
V: TRBV6-6
DNA: TGTGCCAGCGAGGGGACAGCAAACACCGGGGAGCTGTTTTTT
CDR3: CASEGTANTGELFF

D: NA
J: TRBJ2-3
size: NA
V: TRBV2
DNA: TGTGCCAGCAGTGAGGAGGGGCTCCACACAGATACGCAGTATTTT
CDR3: CASSEEGLHTDTQYF

D: NA
J: TRBJ1-1
size: NA
V: TRBV5-5
DNA: TGTGCCAGCAGCTTGACGAGGAGCATGAACACTGAAGCTTTCTTT
CDR3: CASSLTRSMNTEAFF

D: NA
J: TRBJ2-1
size: NA
V: TRBV29-1
DNA: TGCAGCGCCCCCTCGGAGGGGGGGGTAGGACATGAGCAGTTCTTC
CDR3: CSAPSEGGVGHEQFF

D: NA
J: TRBJ2-3
size: NA
V: TRBV9
DNA: TGTGCCAGCAGCGTAGGGGGGATTAGCACAGATACGCAGTATTTT
CDR3: CASSVGGISTDTQYF

D: NA
J: TRBJ1-3
size: once
V: TRBV29-1
DNA: TGCAGCGTTGGACAGACTCTCGGAAACACCATATATTTT
CDR3: CSVGQTLGNTIYF

D: TRBD1
J: TRBJ1-4
size: NA
V: TRBV30
DNA: TGTGCCTGGAGTGACGGACAGGGGGGAGGTGAAAAACTGTTTTTT
CDR3: CAWSDGQGGGEKLFF

D: NA
J: TRBJ2-7
size: NA
V: TRBV5-8
DNA: TGTGCCAGCAGCGCGCGGGGAGACGAGCAGTACTTC
CDR3: CASSARGDEQYF

D: NA
J: TRBJ1-5
size: once
V: TRBV4-1
DNA: TGCGCCAGCAGCGGGCGGACCGTTGCTCAGCCCCAGCATTTT
CDR3: CASSGRTVAQPQHF

D: NA
J: TRBJ2-5
size: NA
V: TRBV5-1
DNA: TGCGCCAGCAGGTCAGGCGGAATTGCCCAAGAGACCCAGTACTTC
CDR3: CASRSGGIAQETQYF

D: TRBD2
J: TRBJ2-7
size: NA
V: TRBV2
DNA: TGTGCCAGGGGGCTTGGAGGGACTAGCTCCTACGAGCAGTACTTC
CDR3: CARGLGGTSSYEQYF

D: NA
J: TRBJ2-5
size: NA
V: TRBV5-1
DNA: TGCGCCAGCAGCTTGGGACCCCAAGAGACCCAGTACTTC
CDR3: CASSLGPQETQYF

D: NA
J: TRBJ2-3
size: once
V: TRBV28
DNA: TGTGCCAGCAGTCGACGGTCTAGCACAGATACGCAGTATTTT
CDR3: CASSRRSSTDTQYF

D: NA
J: TRBJ1-2
size: NA
V: TRBV10-3
DNA: TGTGCCATCAGTGAGGAGGTAGGGCTTGGCTACACCTTC
CDR3: CAISEEVGLGYTF